The 28 T cell receptor beta chains below all came from one sample that was sequenced in a study of cytotoxic CD8 clonotypes in ibrutinib-treated CLL. The data were produced by immunoSEQ multiplex PCR, yet TCRdb's version contains in-frame clones alone and is incomplete. This sample carries hundreds of thousands of clones, around 66% of them seen once, and the ten largest clones take 6% to 6.5%. Specimen: PBMCs, collected after 36 months of ibrutinib treatment. These receptors were obtained from a human donor with chronic lymphocytic leukemia.

A few counts support this clone. This CDR3 is also generated by other DNA sequences in the sample. The CDR3 is CASSLYEQYF. The CDR3 region has the DNA TGTGCCAGCAGTTTATACGAGCAGTACTTC. The rearrangement links TRBV28 to TRBJ2-7; the D is unclear. Trimming left V 1 base short and J 5 bases short, with 0 bases between. The CDR3 extends over 10 amino acids. Germline V gene data show CDR1 as MDHEN and CDR2 as SYDVKM.

This clone appeared a few times. The CDR3: CASSYSSWDEQYF. CDR3 sequence (DNA): TGTGCCAGCAGTTACTCGAGTTGGGACGAGCAGTACTTC. The chain links TRBV6-5 to TRBJ2-7; D is undetermined. There are 13 residues in the CDR3. Trimming stripped 0 bases from V and 5 bases from J, with 8 bases between. Germline values: CDR1 MNHEY, CDR2 SVGAGI.

The chain combines TRBV5-1 with TRBJ2-1; 8 nucleotides match TRBD2. The ends lost 0 bases at V and 5 bases at J; junction bases unmatched: 4. Germline CDR1 is SGHRS and CDR2 is YFSETQ. The CDR3 is 15 amino acids. CDR3 in amino acids: CASSLVSGVDNEQFF. The CDR3 coding sequence is TGCGCCAGCAGCTTGGTTAGCGGGGTGGACAATGAGCAGTTCTTC.

This clone has only one observation. This sequence joins TRBV7-2 and TRBJ1-1; D gene unclear. The CDR3 has 15 residues. Germline loops: CDR1 SGHTA, CDR2 FQGNSA. Trimming removed 5 bases from V and 0 bases from J, with 13 bases in between. This chain's CDR3 is CASSPGGVLNTEAFF. CDR3 DNA: TGTGCCAGCAGCCCAGGTGGGGTTTTGAACACTGAAGCTTTCTTT.

The chain has TRBV27 and TRBJ2-1; no clear D. This CDR3 contains 15 residues. Germline loops: CDR1 MNHEY, CDR2 SMNVEV (reference sequence). V lost 3 bases and J 2 bases, leaving 11 bases between the germline ends. Written as DNA, the CDR3 is TGTGCCAGCAGTTTGTCCTGGACGCCCTACAATGAGCAGTTCTTC. Translation gives CASSLSWTPYNEQFF.

In regard to this clone: Relative to the germline gene, one junction end is altered; a read error may explain this. V and J are TRBV20-1 and TRBJ2-1, with a possible D match to TRBD2 (7 bases). The CDR3 runs 10 residues. Germline assignment: CDR1 DFQATT and CDR2 SNEGSKA (reference sequence). The CDR3 region is CSALGGPRVF. CDR3 DNA sequence: TGCAGTGCCCTGGGGGGGCCTCGTGTCTTC.

The rearrangement joins TRBV5-4 to TRBJ2-7; maybe TRBD1 (6 bases). V lost 2 bases, J lost 2 bases, and 14 bases lay in between. Germline values: CDR1 SGHNT, CDR2 YYREEE (reference sequence). This CDR3 region has 15 residues. CDR3 DNA sequence: TGTGCCAGCAGCTTACCAGGGGCACCAACCTACGAGCAGTACTTC. This translates into CASSLPGAPTYEQYF.

V is TRBV18 and J is TRBJ2-5; 7 bases are shared with TRBD1. The J call may be wrong; the DNA end is better matched by TRBJ2-7. Germline V gene data show CDR1 as KGHSH and CDR2 as LQKENI. The CDR3 consists of 15 residues. The CDR3 sequence is CASTRGQGVVNEQYF. Here the CDR3 DNA reads TGTGCCAGCACCAGAGGGCAGGGGGTTGTTAACGAGCAGTACTTC.

The gene calls are TRBV7-7 and TRBJ2-5, with TRBD1 matching 7 bases. V shed 5 bases and J 1 base; nucleotides not matched to a gene: 7. CDR3 size: 15 residues. Germline values: CDR1 SSHAT, CDR2 FNYEAQ (reference sequence). CDR3 in DNA: TGTGCCAGCAGCCCCCAGACAGGGACCCAAGAGACCCAGTACTTC. Translating it yields CASSPQTGTQETQYF.

V usage is TRBV28 and J usage is TRBJ1-5; weak D call: TRBD1 (5 bases). Per the germline V gene, CDR1 is MDHEN and CDR2 is SYDVKM. CDR3 length equals 12 residues. Trimming pared 2 bases from V and 7 bases from J, leaving 6 bases between. The CDR3 sequence: CASSLAGQPQHF. The CDR3, as DNA: TGTGCCAGCAGTTTAGCAGGGCAGCCCCAGCATTTT.

The DNA of the CDR3 is TGCAGCGTCGTGACAGGGGCTTCTGAAGCTTTCTTT. Its translation is CSVVTGASEAFF. The chain links TRBV29-1 to TRBJ1-1, with 8 bases identical to TRBD1. CDR1 SQVTM and CDR2 ANQGSEA come from the germline V gene. The CDR3 has 12 amino acids. V dropped 6 bases and J dropped 6; count of bases not matched to a gene: 6.

The chain is built from TRBV21-1 and TRBJ2-7. TRBV21-1 is a pseudogene locus. The CDR3 is 14 residues long. DNA for the CDR3: TGTGCCAGCAGCCGCAGGGACGGCTCCTACGAGCAGTACTTC. Translated: CASSRRDGSYEQYF.

This chain connects TRBV7-9 to TRBJ2-7; D could derive from TRBD1 or TRBD2 (5 bases each). The V gene's germline CDR1 is SEHNR and CDR2 FQNEAQ (reference sequence). V lost 2 bases and J 1 base, leaving 9 bases between the germline ends. There are 14 residues in the CDR3. The CDR3 reads CASSLRGDSYEQYF. CDR3 nucleotides: TGTGCCAGCAGCTTAAGAGGGGATTCCTACGAGCAGTACTTC.

The chain recombines TRBV27 with TRBJ2-7; D is perhaps TRBD1 (5 bases). Germline V gene data show CDR1 as MNHEY and CDR2 as SMNVEV (reference sequence). Trimming removed 2 bases at V and 2 bases at J, with 13 bases between. This CDR3 region has 15 residues. DNA for the CDR3: TGTGCCAGCAGTTTAAGGGCAGGGCACCCCTACGAGCAGTACTTC. This encodes CASSLRAGHPYEQYF.

The chain has TRBV5-7 and TRBJ1-4, with D possibly TRBD1 on 6 matching bases. TRBV5-7 is given ORF status, its function remaining uncertain. V was clipped by 0 bases and J by 0 bases, with 6 bases between them. This CDR3 is 15 amino acids long. CDR3 DNA: TGTGCCAGCAGCTTGGACAGGGCAACTAATGAAAAACTGTTTTTT. Translated: CASSLDRATNEKLFF.

The gene calls are TRBV10-1 and TRBJ2-5; tentative D call: TRBD2 (6 bases). Germline-derived CDR1 and CDR2 are WNHNN and SYGVQD (reference sequence). The CDR3 has 14 amino acids. The V end lost 5 bases, the J end lost 1 base, and 11 bases lay between the germline ends. This chain's CDR3 is CASSLSGGQETQYF. DNA for the CDR3: TGCGCCAGCAGTCTCTCCGGGGGCCAAGAGACCCAGTACTTC.

This clone has a handful of counts. This chain links TRBV10-2 with TRBJ1-5; no clear D gene. This CDR3 is 12 amino acids long. Trimming left V 8 bases short and J 5 bases short, with 10 bases between. Per the germline V gene, CDR1 is WSHSY and CDR2 is SAAADI. CDR3 DNA sequence: TGCGCCAGCGCAGGAGGAGATCAGCCCCAGCATTTT. Translating gives CASAGGDQPQHF.

This chain links TRBV9 with TRBJ1-1; D gene unclear. The CDR3 is 14 residues long. Germline loops: CDR1 SGDLS, CDR2 YYNGEE. V was cut by 4 bases and J by 0 bases, with 10 bases left in between. As DNA, the CDR3 is TGTGCCAGCAGCCCCCGACTCATGAACACTGAAGCTTTCTTT. Protein sequence: CASSPRLMNTEAFF.

The V call is TRBV7-3, the J call TRBJ2-3, with no clear D. The CDR3 has 13 residues. Germline CDR1 is SGHTA and CDR2 is FQGTGA. V was shortened by 3 bases and J by 1 base, with 5 bases between the two germline ends. The CDR3 region is CASSFSGTDTQYF. CDR3 nucleotides: TGTGCCAGCAGCTTCTCTGGCACAGATACGCAGTATTTT.

Here the CDR3 reads CASSTHRTGQETQYF. The CDR3 region has the DNA TGTGCCAGCAGCACCCACCGGACAGGCCAAGAGACCCAGTACTTC. The chain is built from TRBV13 and TRBJ2-5; 7 nucleotides line up with TRBD1. Unmatched junction bases numbered 7, after V lost 5 bases and J lost 1 base. The CDR3 spans 15 residues. Germline CDR1 is PRHDT and CDR2 is FYEKMQ (reference sequence).

This clone was detected once. The V gene is TRBV29-1, the J gene TRBJ2-3, with no clear D. V dropped 5 bases and J dropped 4 bases, with 13 bases sitting between them. The CDR3 totals 13 residues. CDR1 is SQVTM and CDR2 is ANQGSEA in the germline V gene. CDR3 coding DNA: TGCAGCGTTAGGATGCGACTCTCAGATACGCAGTATTTT. Its protein product is CSVRMRLSDTQYF.

V is TRBV6-1 and J is TRBJ1-2; 11 nucleotides line up with TRBD1. Germline trimming cut 0 bases from V and 4 bases from J; bases unmatched to any gene: 7. Germline values: CDR1 MNHNS, CDR2 SASEGT. This CDR3 has 17 residues. The CDR3 loop is CASSEAGTGGQIYGYTF. CDR3 nucleotides: TGTGCCAGCAGTGAAGCCGGGACAGGGGGGCAAATCTATGGCTACACCTTC.

This chain connects TRBV6-5 to TRBJ1-1, with 7 nucleotides matching TRBD1. CDR1 and CDR2 (germline): MNHEY, SVGAGI. V shed 6 bases and J 8 bases; nucleotides not matched to a gene: 6. CDR3 length: 12 amino acids. DNA for the CDR3: TGTGCCAGCAGACCGACGACAGGGGAAGCTTTCTTT. It encodes CASRPTTGEAFF.

J is TRBJ1-2 and V is TRBV18, with 10 bases aligning to TRBD1. The J segment lost 2 bases and the V segment lost 6 bases, leaving 3 bases of the junction unmatched. In germline, CDR1 is KGHSH, CDR2 LQKENI. This CDR3 comprises 14 residues. The chain's CDR3 is CASSGTGVNYGYTF. The DNA for the CDR3 is TGTGCCAGCTCCGGGACAGGGGTAAACTATGGCTACACCTTC.

This chain uses TRBV7-2 with TRBJ2-1, with 9 bases matching TRBD2. Germline-derived CDR1 and CDR2 are SGHTA and FQGNSA. J was trimmed by 4 bases and V by 0 bases; bases with no gene match: 7. CDR3 length equals 17 residues. The CDR3 reads CASSLAQSGRRYNEQFF. CDR3 nucleotides: TGTGCCAGCAGCTTAGCCCAGAGCGGGAGGAGGTACAATGAGCAGTTCTTC.

There are a few counts of this clone. This rearrangement joins TRBV9 to TRBJ1-2; the D gene is possibly TRBD1 (5 bases). V gave up 4 bases and J gave up 4 bases, with 14 bases separating them. Germline V gives CDR1 SGDLS, CDR2 YYNGEE. This CDR3 spans 14 amino acids. CDR3 nucleotides: TGTGCCAGCAGCCCCGTGGGGGGGACCTATGGCTACACCTTC. It encodes CASSPVGGTYGYTF.

The chain employs TRBV6-5 and TRBJ1-2; possibly TRBD1 for D (6 bases). CDR1 and CDR2 (germline): MNHEY, SVGAGI. The germline V and J ends were trimmed by 7 bases and 4 bases, with 13 bases remaining between them. The CDR3 extends over 13 amino acids. The CDR3 DNA reads TGTGCCAGCACGGACAGTCCAGGCTATGGCTACACCTTC. Protein sequence: CASTDSPGYGYTF.

The rearrangement joins TRBV9 to TRBJ2-2, with 8 bases aligning to TRBD2. This CDR3 region has 16 residues. Per the germline V gene, CDR1 is SGDLS and CDR2 is YYNGEE. J was trimmed by 0 bases and V by 1 base; bases with no gene match: 2. Here the CDR3 DNA reads TGTGCCAGCAGCGTACAGGGACTAGCGAACACCGGGGAGCTGTTTTTT. It yields the protein CASSVQGLANTGELFF.